A selection of T cell receptor beta chains follows, all from one sample in a study of T cell responses to AZD1222 COVID-19 vaccine. Profiled with immunoSEQ multiplex PCR; TCRdb holds only in-frame clones, not every one. The repertoire includes over 130,000 clones, roughly 92% of them detected once, and approximately 4.8% sits in the top ten. Sequencing used peripheral blood, obtained on day 0 of AZD1222 vaccination. These receptor sequences come from an adult in good health. Each CDR3 is given without its conserved first and last residue. A D gene is named only where the DNA matches it firmly.

V	J	D	CDR3
TRBV6-6	TRBJ1-1	-	ASSPYFTGMVTEAF
TRBV27	TRBJ2-7	-	ASSREGGKAYEQY
TRBV2	TRBJ2-1	TRBD1	AITQWGTGAYNEQF
TRBV28	TRBJ2-7	TRBD2	ASSFPGGGRLYEQY
TRBV2	TRBJ1-1	-	ATSRDKNTEAF
TRBV7-2	TRBJ2-1	TRBD2	ASSLEGLAYSEQF
TRBV6-5	TRBJ2-5	TRBD2	ASSSGLAGRETQY
TRBV5-1	TRBJ1-2	TRBD1	ASSLTGEGYGYT
TRBV5-5	TRBJ1-5	-	ASSLGTREPQH
TRBV11-2	TRBJ1-2	-	ASSQPQGVLNYGYT
TRBV5-1	TRBJ2-7	TRBD2	ASSSTGASGTDEQY
TRBV5-1	TRBJ2-5	-	ASSLGRQETQY
TRBV5-5	TRBJ1-5	-	ASSVRLGLDQPQH
TRBV3-1/TRBV3-2	TRBJ1-5	-	ASSLGSGNQPQH
TRBV18	TRBJ2-5	-	ASSTFGRGETQY
TRBV18	TRBJ1-1	TRBD1	ASSPPGGQFNTEAF
TRBV18	TRBJ2-2	-	ASSPLGLLNTGELF
TRBV7-2	TRBJ2-2	TRBD1	ASSLVGQGMAGELF
TRBV19	TRBJ2-7	-	ASSFTGTDYEQY
TRBV7-9	TRBJ1-4	TRBD1	ASSSKTGGFEKLF
TRBV19	TRBJ2-7	-	ASKSTGSYPYEQY
TRBV28	TRBJ2-5	-	ASSLSSLTSSQETQY
TRBV30	TRBJ1-1	-	AWMIGGEAF
TRBV19	TRBJ1-1	TRBD1	ASSTSGGAEAF
TRBV2	TRBJ2-2	-	ASNGGLAGTGELF
TRBV11-2	TRBJ2-2	-	ASSSWGENTGELF
TRBV12-3/TRBV12-4	TRBJ2-1	TRBD1	ASSSGQGVEQF
TRBV7-9	TRBJ2-3	TRBD2	ASSLSGGANTQY
TRBV3-1/TRBV3-2	TRBJ2-1	-	ASSQVSRTARDEQF
TRBV6-2/TRBV6-3	TRBJ1-2	-	ASTPPVFYGYT
TRBV27	TRBJ1-2	TRBD1	ASKTFRDSANYGYT
TRBV28	TRBJ2-2	-	ASSLNNWPNTGELF
TRBV12-3/TRBV12-4	TRBJ2-7	-	ASSFSLTYEQY
TRBV12-3/TRBV12-4	TRBJ2-2	-	ASKKGVAGELF
TRBV6-6	TRBJ1-4	TRBD1	ASSYQGQGSEKLF
TRBV6-2/TRBV6-3	TRBJ2-7	TRBD2	ASSVSGGTYEQY
TRBV4-2	TRBJ2-1	-	ASSPQSPTESYNEQF
TRBV7-6	TRBJ1-3	-	ASSHPGQSSGNTIY
TRBV29-1	TRBJ1-5	-	SVAEAPNQPQH